A selection of T cell receptor beta chains follows, all from one sample in a study of T cell changes during pregnancy in multiple sclerosis. Sequencing was performed with immunoSEQ multiplex PCR; in TCRdb, only in-frame clones are kept and a portion is missing. The sample lists fewer than 60,000 clones, about nine tenths seen once, with 1% to 1.5% in the top ten. The sequences come from peripheral blood, collected in the second trimester of pregnancy. The receptors were gathered from a female donor with multiple sclerosis, enrolled in a pregnancy study. Both conserved end residues are trimmed from each CDR3. A clone size is listed for some rows: how often the clone was seen (once, few, many), or a class if it is expanded.

length: 11
V: TRBV15
J: TRBJ2-7
size: NA
CDR3: ATSERAPYEQY

length: 12
V: TRBV4-1
J: TRBJ1-6
size: NA
CDR3: ASSFLGGNSPLH

length: 11
V: TRBV6-6
J: TRBJ1-3
size: NA
CDR3: ASSYALGTGGN

length: 11
V: TRBV6-5
J: TRBJ2-7
size: NA
CDR3: ASSYSPSGEQY

length: 12
V: TRBV28
J: TRBJ2-6
size: NA
CDR3: ASRSGGGANVLT

length: 12
V: TRBV29-1
J: TRBJ2-2
size: NA
CDR3: SAFSSDSPGELF

length: 14
V: TRBV19
J: TRBJ2-2
size: NA
CDR3: ASRVDGTGNTGELF

length: 13
V: TRBV7-6
J: TRBJ2-7
size: once
CDR3: ASSPSSGGSYEQY

length: 10
V: TRBV18
J: TRBJ2-1
size: NA
CDR3: ASSRPGDEQF

length: 17
V: TRBV27
J: TRBJ2-1
size: NA
CDR3: ASSPEVRVPGWVNNEQF

length: 13
V: TRBV29-1
J: TRBJ1-2
size: NA
CDR3: SVEDLGQGIYGYT

length: 14
V: TRBV2
J: TRBJ2-7
size: NA
CDR3: ASSEGLAGAVYEQY

length: 13
V: TRBV30
J: TRBJ1-2
size: NA
CDR3: AWSVGQLANYGYT

length: 16
V: TRBV29-1
J: TRBJ1-2
size: NA
CDR3: SVRSSLTGTGIYYGYT

length: 15
V: TRBV7-6
J: TRBJ2-7
size: NA
CDR3: ASSLGLAGVPSYEQY

length: 14
V: TRBV28
J: TRBJ1-5
size: NA
CDR3: ASTRTGGFVGQPQH